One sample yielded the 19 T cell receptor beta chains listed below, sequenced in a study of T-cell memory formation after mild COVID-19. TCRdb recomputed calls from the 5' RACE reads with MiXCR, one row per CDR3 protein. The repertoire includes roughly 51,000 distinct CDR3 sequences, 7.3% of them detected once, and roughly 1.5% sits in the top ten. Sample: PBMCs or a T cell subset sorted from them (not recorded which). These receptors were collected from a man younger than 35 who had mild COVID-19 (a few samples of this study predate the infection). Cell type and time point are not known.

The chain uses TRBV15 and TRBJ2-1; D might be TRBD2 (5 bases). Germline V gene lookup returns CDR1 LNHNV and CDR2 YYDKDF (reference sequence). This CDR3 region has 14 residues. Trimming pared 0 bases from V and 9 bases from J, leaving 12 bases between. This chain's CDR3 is CATSRDATILEQFF. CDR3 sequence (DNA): TGTGCCACCAGCAGAGATGCGACTATACTTGAGCAGTTCTTC.

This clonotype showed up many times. The CDR3 loop reads CASSQRETTDTQYF. The CDR3 nucleotides are TGTGCCAGCAGTCAAAGGGAGACCACAGATACGCAGTATTTT. This chain joins TRBV12-3 or TRBV12-4 and TRBJ2-3; possibly TRBD2 for D (5 bases). This CDR3 comprises 14 residues. V lost 5 bases and J 2 bases, leaving 11 bases between the germline ends.

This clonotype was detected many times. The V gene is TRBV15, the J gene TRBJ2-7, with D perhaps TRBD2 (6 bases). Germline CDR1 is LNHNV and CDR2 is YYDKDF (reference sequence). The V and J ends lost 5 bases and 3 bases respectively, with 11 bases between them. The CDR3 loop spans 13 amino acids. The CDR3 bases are TGTGCCACCAGCGGGGGACTGGGCTACGAGCAGTACTTC. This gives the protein CATSGGLGYEQYF.

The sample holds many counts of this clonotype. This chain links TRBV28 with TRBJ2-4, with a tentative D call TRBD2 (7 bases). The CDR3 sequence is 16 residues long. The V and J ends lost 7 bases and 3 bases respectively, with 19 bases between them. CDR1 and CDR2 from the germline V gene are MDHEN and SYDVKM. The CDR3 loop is CASTPPGGRSKNIQYF. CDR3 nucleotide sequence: TGTGCCAGCACCCCTCCGGGGGGCCGGAGCAAAAACATTCAGTACTTC.

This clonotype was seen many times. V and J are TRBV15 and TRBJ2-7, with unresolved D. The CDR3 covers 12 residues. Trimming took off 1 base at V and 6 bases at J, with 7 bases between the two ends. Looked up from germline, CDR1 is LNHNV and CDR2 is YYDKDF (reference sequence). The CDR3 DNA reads TGTGCCACCAGCAGAGTCCCGGGCGAGCAGTACTTC. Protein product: CATSRVPGEQYF.

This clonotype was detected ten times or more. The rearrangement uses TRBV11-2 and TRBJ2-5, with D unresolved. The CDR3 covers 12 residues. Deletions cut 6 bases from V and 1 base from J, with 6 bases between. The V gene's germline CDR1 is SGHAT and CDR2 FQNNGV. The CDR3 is CASSRSQETQYF. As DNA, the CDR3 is TGTGCCAGCAGTCGCAGCCAAGAGACCCAGTACTTC. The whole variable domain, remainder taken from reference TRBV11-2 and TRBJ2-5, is EAGVAQSPRYKIIEKRQSVAFWCNPISGHATLYWYQQILGQGPKLLIQFQNNGVVDDSQLPKDRFSAERLKGVDSTLKIQPAKLEDSAVYLCASSRSQETQYFGPGTRLLVL.

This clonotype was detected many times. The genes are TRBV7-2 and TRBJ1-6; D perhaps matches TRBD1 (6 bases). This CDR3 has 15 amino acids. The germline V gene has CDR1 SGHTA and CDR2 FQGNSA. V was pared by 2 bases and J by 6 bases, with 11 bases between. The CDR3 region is CASSLSGDGNSPLHF. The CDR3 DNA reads TGTGCCAGCAGCTTATCAGGGGACGGTAATTCACCCCTCCACTTT.

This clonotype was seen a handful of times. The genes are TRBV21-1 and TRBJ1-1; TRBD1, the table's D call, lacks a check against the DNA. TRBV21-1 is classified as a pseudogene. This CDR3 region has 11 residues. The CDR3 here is CASSNQGEAFF. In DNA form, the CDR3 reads TGTGCCAGCAGCAATCAGGGTGAAGCTTTCTTT.

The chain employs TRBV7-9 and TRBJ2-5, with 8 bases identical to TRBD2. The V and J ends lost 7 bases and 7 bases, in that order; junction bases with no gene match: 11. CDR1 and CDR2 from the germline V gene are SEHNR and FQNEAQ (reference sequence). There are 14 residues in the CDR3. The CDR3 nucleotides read TGTGCCAGCACTCCGAGCGGGGGTCTGGGGACCCAGTACTTC. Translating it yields CASTPSGGLGTQYF.

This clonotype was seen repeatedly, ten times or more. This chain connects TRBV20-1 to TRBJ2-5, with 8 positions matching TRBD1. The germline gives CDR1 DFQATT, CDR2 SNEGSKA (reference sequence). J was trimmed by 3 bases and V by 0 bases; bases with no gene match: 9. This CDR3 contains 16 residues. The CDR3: CSARDLDRAVEETQYF. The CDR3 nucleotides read TGCAGTGCTAGAGATTTGGACAGGGCGGTAGAAGAGACCCAGTACTTC.

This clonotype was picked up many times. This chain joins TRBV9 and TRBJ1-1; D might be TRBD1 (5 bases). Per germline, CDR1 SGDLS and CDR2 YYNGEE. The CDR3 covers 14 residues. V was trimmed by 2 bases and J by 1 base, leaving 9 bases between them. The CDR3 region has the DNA TGTGCCAGCAGCGTGCAGGGTACGAACACTGAAGCTTTCTTT. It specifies CASSVQGTNTEAFF.

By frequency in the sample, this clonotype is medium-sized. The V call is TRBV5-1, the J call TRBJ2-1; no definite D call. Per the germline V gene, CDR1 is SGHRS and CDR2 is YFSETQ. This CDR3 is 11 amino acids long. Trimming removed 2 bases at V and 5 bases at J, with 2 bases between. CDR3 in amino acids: CASSFDNEQFF. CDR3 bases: TGCGCCAGCAGCTTCGACAATGAGCAGTTCTTC.

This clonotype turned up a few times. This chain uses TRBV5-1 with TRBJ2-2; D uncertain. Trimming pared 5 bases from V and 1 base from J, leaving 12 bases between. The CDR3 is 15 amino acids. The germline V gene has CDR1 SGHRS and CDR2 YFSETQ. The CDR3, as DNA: TGCGCCAGCAGACTCCGGGCCGTGAACACCGGGGAGCTGTTTTTT. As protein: CASRLRAVNTGELFF.

CDR3 loop: CATKATGRETQYF. The CDR3 DNA follows: TGTGCCACCAAGGCAACAGGGAGGGAGACCCAGTACTTC. The chain uses TRBV24-1 and TRBJ2-5; perhaps D is TRBD1 or TRBD2 (6 bases each). The CDR3 spans 13 residues. The germline V gene has CDR1 KGHDR and CDR2 SFDVKD. V lost 8 bases to trimming and J lost 5 bases, with 14 bases between them.

In DNA form, the CDR3 reads TGTGCCAGCTCACGAACAGCCAGAGATGAAGCTTTCTTT. Protein sequence: CASSRTARDEAFF. V gene TRBV7-3 combines with J gene TRBJ1-1; no reliable D call. Germline-derived CDR1 and CDR2 are SGHTA and FQGTGA. The CDR3 contains 13 residues. Trimming pared 8 bases from V and 7 bases from J, leaving 17 bases between.

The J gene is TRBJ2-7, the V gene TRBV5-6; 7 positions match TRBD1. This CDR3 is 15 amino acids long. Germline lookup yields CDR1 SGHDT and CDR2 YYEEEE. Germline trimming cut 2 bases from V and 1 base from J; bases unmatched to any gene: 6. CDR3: CASSLGPGQSYEQYF. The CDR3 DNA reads TGTGCCAGCAGCTTAGGCCCGGGACAGTCCTACGAGCAGTACTTC.

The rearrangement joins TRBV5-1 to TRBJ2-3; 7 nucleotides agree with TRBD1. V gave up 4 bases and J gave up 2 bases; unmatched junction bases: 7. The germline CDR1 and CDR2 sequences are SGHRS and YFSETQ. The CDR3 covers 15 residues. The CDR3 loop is CASSLRTGVTDTQYF. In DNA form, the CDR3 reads TGCGCCAGCAGCCTAAGGACAGGAGTCACAGATACGCAGTATTTT.

The CDR3 sequence: CASSQWGAHEQFF. CDR3 DNA sequence: TGTGCCAGCAGCCAATGGGGGGCGCATGAGCAGTTCTTC. The V and J genes are TRBV3-1 and TRBJ2-1; perhaps D is TRBD1 or TRBD2 (6 bases each). Trimming removed 2 bases from V and 8 bases from J, with 10 bases in between. This CDR3 spans 13 amino acids. The germline CDR1 and CDR2 sequences are LGHDT and YNNKEL (reference sequence).

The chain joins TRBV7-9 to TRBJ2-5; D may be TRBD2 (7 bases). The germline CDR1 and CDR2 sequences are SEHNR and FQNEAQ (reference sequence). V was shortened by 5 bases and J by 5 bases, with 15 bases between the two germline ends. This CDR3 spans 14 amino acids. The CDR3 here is CASSIRGGSETQYF. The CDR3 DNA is TGTGCCAGCAGCATTAGGGGGGGGTCGGAGACCCAGTACTTC.